The 13 T cell receptor beta chains below come from one sample, sequenced in a study of blood T cells in healthy people across ages. Combining a sample-barcoded 5' primer with a J-beta primer mix, a second PCR ran for 7 to 11 cycles. TCRdb reanalysed the 5' RACE reads using MiXCR and keeps one entry per CDR3 protein. This table holds 700,000 or so distinct CDR3 sequences, around a fifth found once. Sequenced: blood. The receptors stem from a man in his sixties or seventies in good health.

This clonotype came up once. The J gene is TRBJ2-1, the V gene TRBV5-1; a weak D match, TRBD1 (5 bases). CDR3 length equals 14 residues. CDR1 and CDR2 from the germline V gene are SGHRS and YFSETQ. DNA of the CDR3: TGCGACTGCACCTCAGGGATTTCATCCTATGAGCAGTTCTTC. The encoded protein is CDCTSGISSYEQFF.

Comment on this clonotype: Mismatch with germline at one junction end may stem from a read error. The chain joins TRBV6-5 to TRBJ1-2; tentative D call: TRBD1 (5 bases). CDR1 and CDR2 from the germline V gene are MNHEY and SVGAGI. This CDR3 has 13 amino acids. CDR3 loop: CASSTTGLYGCTF. As DNA, the CDR3 is TGTGCCAGCAGCACTACAGGACTCTATGGCTGCACCTTC.

A few counts support this clonotype. V is TRBV6-5 and J is TRBJ2-2; tentatively, D is TRBD1 or TRBD2 (5 bases each). Germline V gene sequence: CDR1 MNHEY, CDR2 SVGAGI. There are 15 residues in the CDR3. V shed 7 bases and J shed 0 bases, with 12 bases lying between them. CDR3 nucleotides: TGTGCCAGCACCCGAGGGACCGCGAACACCGGGGAGCTGTTTTTT. Its translation is CASTRGTANTGELFF.

V usage is TRBV10-1 and J usage is TRBJ2-1; 9 bases align to TRBD1. The ends lost 2 bases at V and 8 bases at J; junction bases unmatched: 10. This CDR3 has 16 amino acids. Germline CDR1 WNHNN, CDR2 SYGVQD (reference sequence). The CDR3 coding sequence is TGCGCCAGCAGTGAGGAGGGGACAGGGAAAAATCATGAGCAGTTCTTC. Its protein is CASSEEGTGKNHEQFF.

In its sample, this clonotype was seen a few times. V usage is TRBV7-8 and J usage is TRBJ2-3, with D unresolved. Germline CDR1 SGHVS, CDR2 FQNEAQ. The germline V and J ends were trimmed by 9 bases and 1 base, with 14 bases remaining between them. The CDR3 runs 14 residues. CDR3 amino acids: CARALKGCTDTQYF. The CDR3 nucleotides read TGTGCCAGGGCATTGAAGGGCTGCACAGATACGCAGTATTTT.

The table lists this clonotype with a few counts. The chain joins TRBV20-1 to TRBJ2-7, with 15 bases aligning to TRBD2. The CDR3 loop spans 16 amino acids. Unmatched junction bases numbered 4, after V lost 1 base and J lost 3 bases. From germline, CDR1 is DFQATT and CDR2 SNEGSKA (reference sequence). The CDR3 spells CSARGGLAGGYYEQYV. In DNA, the CDR3 is TGCAGTGCTAGAGGGGGACTAGCGGGAGGCTACTACGAGCAGTACGTC.

CDR3 sequence (DNA): TGCGCCAGCAGCTTGGGACAGGGCATTGAAGCTTTCTTT. This sequence encodes CASSLGQGIEAFF. The chain is built from TRBV5-1 and TRBJ1-1; 7 bases are shared with TRBD1. The CDR3 runs 13 residues. V lost 0 bases, J lost 7 bases, and 3 bases stayed unmatched. Germline values: CDR1 SGHRS, CDR2 YFSETQ.

The genes are TRBV20-1 and TRBJ2-5; 8 bases align to TRBD1. Germline CDR1 DFQATT, CDR2 SNEGSKA (reference sequence). The CDR3 has 13 amino acids. Germline trimming cut 3 bases from V and 4 bases from J; bases unmatched to any gene: 4. The CDR3 region has the DNA TGCAGTGCTAGGGGACAGGCACTAGAGACCCAGTACTTC. It specifies CSARGQALETQYF.

The V gene is TRBV4-2, the J gene TRBJ2-3; no reliable D call. V lost 7 bases, J lost 1 base, and 9 bases lay in between. The CDR3 contains 13 residues. Germline loops: CDR1 LGHNA, CDR2 YNFKEQ. As DNA, the CDR3 is TGTGCCAGCACCACAGCCGGCACAGATACGCAGTATTTT. As protein: CASTTAGTDTQYF.

This sequence joins TRBV20-1 and TRBJ2-5, with D possibly being TRBD1 or TRBD2 (5 bases each). The DNA end favors TRBJ2-1, so the J call may be wrong. This CDR3 spans 15 amino acids. Germline values: CDR1 DFQATT, CDR2 SNEGSKA (reference sequence). CDR3 amino acids: CSAGLMRGFYNEQFF. The CDR3 region has the DNA TGCAGTGCTGGACTCATGAGGGGTTTCTACAATGAGCAGTTCTTC.

The rearrangement uses TRBV20-1 and TRBJ1-5; perhaps TRBD1 as D (5 bases). V gave up 1 base and J gave up 3 bases, with 16 bases separating them. This CDR3 contains 16 residues. CDR1 and CDR2 from the germline V gene are DFQATT and SNEGSKA (reference sequence). CDR3 DNA sequence: TGCAGTGCTAGAGTGGGGGGAGGTTCCCCCAATCAGCCCCAGCATTTT. Its protein is CSARVGGGSPNQPQHF.

This clonotype was counted between two and nine times. V usage is TRBV6-6 and J usage is TRBJ1-2; D is unclear. V lost 2 bases and J lost 4, with 5 bases in between. Germline V CDR1 and CDR2: MNHNY, SVGAGI (reference sequence). CDR3 size: 12 residues. The CDR3 bases are TGTGCCAGCAGTTACAGGGTCTATGGCTACACCTTC. This encodes CASSYRVYGYTF.

This clonotype was detected only a few times. This chain links TRBV5-1 with TRBJ2-3; 10 bases align to TRBD2. The CDR3 is 14 residues long. V was pared by 4 bases and J by 7 bases, with 6 bases of the junction left unmatched. The germline gives CDR1 SGHRS, CDR2 YFSETQ. CDR3 bases: TGCGCCAGCAGCGCTGGGACTAGCGAGAATACGCAGTATTTT. Its translation is CASSAGTSENTQYF. The complete variable domain, with remaining parts taken from reference TRBV5-1 and TRBJ2-3, reads KAGVTQTPRYLIKTRGQQVTLSCSPISGHRSVSWYQQTPGQGLQFLFEYFSETQRNKGNFPGRFSGRQFSNSRSEMNVSTLELGDSALYLCASSAGTSENTQYFGPGTRLTVL.